This T cell receptor (beta chain) was profiled in a study of radiotherapy plus CTLA-4 blockade in lung cancer (dated by TCRdb to about 2018). Context from the whole study: Objective responses occurred in 15% to 20% of enrolled patients, and just over 30% achieved disease control. Beyond this particular receptor, the publication reports: The strongest predictors of response, as reported, were early dynamic changes in blood T cell clones along with a rise in serum interferon-beta after radiation. TCR clones derived from tumors expanded in peripheral blood after treatment with radiotherapy and ipilimumab.

Libraries came from the immunoSEQ multiplex PCR assay. The table comes from immuneACCESS by way of TCRdb, which keeps in-frame sequences with V and J called. Part of the clones is missing from these tables; in studies checked, under half for an unresolved V gene and the rest for unknown reasons. For this sample the table gives tens of thousands of clones, of which roughly 80% were detected only once. The biggest ten clones account for approximately 17% of the sample. The junction shows trimming of 5 bases on V and 5 bases on J, plus 16 bases between the germline ends. The CDR3 runs 15 residues from the cysteine to the phenylalanine. The CDR3 DNA has 45 bases and is translated from base 1. CDR1 and CDR2 are drawn from the germline V gene: KGHSH, LQKENI. As regards this clone: It lacks a known antigen. Base qualities are not at hand, and no much larger clone is one base apart.

The study tested focal radiation therapy combined with CTLA-4 blockade (ipilimumab) in patients with chemo-refractory metastatic non-small-cell lung cancer. Recombination connected TRBV18 to TRBJ2-1; possibly the D gene is TRBD2, per 6 matching bases. Specimen: peripheral blood, collected from a patient treated with radiotherapy plus ipilimumab. The TCR sequence derives from a human donor with non-small cell lung cancer who had a complete response to radiotherapy plus ipilimumab. The CDR3 protein sequence reads: CASSWGLPQDNEQFF. DNA sequence: TGTGCCAGCTCATGGGGACTCCCCCAGGACAATGAGCAGTTCTTC.